Described below is a single TCR beta chain sequence and its context. Antigen: not known. The data derive from a study of OX40 agonist ivuxolimab in advanced cancers. Findings and caveats of the study: Within 6 weeks, CD4+ and CD8+ blood T cells expanded clonally at 0.1 to 3.0 mg/kg.

Unmatched junction bases numbered 6, after V lost 7 bases and J lost 5 bases. This CDR3 contains 13 residues. CDR1 is MNHNY and CDR2 is SVGAGI in the germline V gene (reference sequence). Profiling relied on immunoSEQ multiplex PCR, and the TCRdb table lists in-frame clones only, not all of them. The repertoire consists of tens of thousands of clones, with roughly 81% occurring once and the leading ten covering 4% to 6%. The sequencing here drew on CD4+ or CD8+ T cells sorted from blood, taken in a trial of the OX40 agonist ivuxolimab. The J gene is TRBJ2-5, the V gene TRBV6-6, with 8 bases identical to TRBD2. This TCR derives from an adult with an advanced solid tumor such as melanoma, head and neck, liver or kidney cancer. This chain's CDR3 is CASIRTSLETQYF. The CDR3, as DNA: TGTGCCAGCATCCGGACTAGCCTCGAGACCCAGTACTTC.